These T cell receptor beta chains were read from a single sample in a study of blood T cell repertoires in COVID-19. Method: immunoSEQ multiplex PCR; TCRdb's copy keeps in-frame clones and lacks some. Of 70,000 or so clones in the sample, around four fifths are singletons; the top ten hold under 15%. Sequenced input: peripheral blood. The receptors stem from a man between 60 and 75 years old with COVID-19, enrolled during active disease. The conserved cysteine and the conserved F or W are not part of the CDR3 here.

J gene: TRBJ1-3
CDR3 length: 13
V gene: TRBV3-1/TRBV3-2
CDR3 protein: ASRHDRDSGNTIY

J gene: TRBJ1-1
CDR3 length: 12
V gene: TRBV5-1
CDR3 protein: ASGLRFENTEAF

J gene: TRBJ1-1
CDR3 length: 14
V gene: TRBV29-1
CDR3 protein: SVDAWGRGKDTEAF

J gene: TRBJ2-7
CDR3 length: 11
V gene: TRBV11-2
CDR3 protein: ASSLGDQYEQY

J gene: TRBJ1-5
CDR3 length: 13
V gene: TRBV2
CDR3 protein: ASSEARQNNQPQH

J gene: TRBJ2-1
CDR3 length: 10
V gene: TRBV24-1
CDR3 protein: ATSDYFNEQF

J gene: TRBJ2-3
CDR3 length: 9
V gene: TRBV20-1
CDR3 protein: SASVRDTQY

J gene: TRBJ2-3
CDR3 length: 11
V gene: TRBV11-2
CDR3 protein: ASRGGATDTQY

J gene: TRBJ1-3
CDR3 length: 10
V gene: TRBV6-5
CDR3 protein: ASRADADTIY

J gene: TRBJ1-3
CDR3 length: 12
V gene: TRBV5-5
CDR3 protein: ASSLAGSGNTIY

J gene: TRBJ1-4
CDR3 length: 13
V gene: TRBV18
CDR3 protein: ASSRWDGSNEKLF

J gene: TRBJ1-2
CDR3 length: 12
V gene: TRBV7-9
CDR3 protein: ASSNHGERYGYT

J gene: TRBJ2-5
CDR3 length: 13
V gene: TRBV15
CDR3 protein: ATSNAGTGGGTQY

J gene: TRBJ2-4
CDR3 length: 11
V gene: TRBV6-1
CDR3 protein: ASSDGGALIQY

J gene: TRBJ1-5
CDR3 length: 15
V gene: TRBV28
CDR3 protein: ASSSLLGQGGSQPQH

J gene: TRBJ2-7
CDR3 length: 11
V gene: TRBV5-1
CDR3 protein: ASRRQESYEQY

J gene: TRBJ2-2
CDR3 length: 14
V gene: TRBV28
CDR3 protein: ASSPGGRGNTGELF

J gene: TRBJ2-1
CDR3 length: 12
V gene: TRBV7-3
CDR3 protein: ASSLAAAYNEQF

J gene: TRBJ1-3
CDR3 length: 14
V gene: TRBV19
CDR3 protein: ASSTRTGAIFGTIY

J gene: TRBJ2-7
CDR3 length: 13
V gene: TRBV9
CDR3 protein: ASSVASGTTYEQY

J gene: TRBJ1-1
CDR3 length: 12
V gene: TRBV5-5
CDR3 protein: ASSLFSTGTEAF

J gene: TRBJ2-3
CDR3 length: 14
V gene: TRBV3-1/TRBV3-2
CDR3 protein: ASSHTSGGAGDTQY

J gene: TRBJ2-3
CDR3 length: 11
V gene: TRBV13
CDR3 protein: ASSPPRSDTQY

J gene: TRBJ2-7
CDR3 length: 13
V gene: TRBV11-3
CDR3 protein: ASSAPTTPSYEQY

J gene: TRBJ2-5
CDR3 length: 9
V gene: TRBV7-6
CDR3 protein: AILDNKTQY

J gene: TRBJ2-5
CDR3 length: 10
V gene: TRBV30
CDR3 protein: AWSPGRETQY

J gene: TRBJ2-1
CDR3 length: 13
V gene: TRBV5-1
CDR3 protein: ASSFLAGEIDEQF

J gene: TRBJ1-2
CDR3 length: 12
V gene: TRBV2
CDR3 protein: ASSVDREGDGYT

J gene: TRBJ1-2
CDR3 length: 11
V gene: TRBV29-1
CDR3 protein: SVATGGDYGYT